The clone carrying this T cell receptor beta chain was recorded once. These data come from a study of glioma-infiltrating T cells after dendritic cell vaccination. As for the study in general: Patients had newly diagnosed or recurrent glioblastoma and received dendritic cell vaccines. Autologous tumor lysate-pulsed dendritic cell vaccination was given between about 2003 and 2013.

Time point described: after dendritic cell vaccination, including at tumor progression/relapse. No glioblastoma patient carried an isocitrate dehydrogenase mutation. Primers: 60 V beta forward and 13 J beta reverse. Only in-frame clones appear in the TCRdb table, and some are missing; sequencing was by immunoSEQ multiplex PCR. The sample lists about 87,000 clones; around four fifths were seen once. Germline V gives CDR1 SGHRS, CDR2 YFSETQ. The ends were cut back, 4 bases at V and 4 bases at J, with 14 bases in the middle. The CDR3 totals 15 residues. The chain is built from TRBV5-1 and TRBJ2-2; D may be TRBD1 (7 bases). This TCR was recovered from a human donor with glioblastoma. The sample here was blood, taken after dendritic cell vaccination. This chain's CDR3 is CASSASRGATGELFF. CDR3 coding DNA: TGCGCCAGCAGCGCATCCAGGGGGGCCACCGGGGAGCTGTTTTTT.